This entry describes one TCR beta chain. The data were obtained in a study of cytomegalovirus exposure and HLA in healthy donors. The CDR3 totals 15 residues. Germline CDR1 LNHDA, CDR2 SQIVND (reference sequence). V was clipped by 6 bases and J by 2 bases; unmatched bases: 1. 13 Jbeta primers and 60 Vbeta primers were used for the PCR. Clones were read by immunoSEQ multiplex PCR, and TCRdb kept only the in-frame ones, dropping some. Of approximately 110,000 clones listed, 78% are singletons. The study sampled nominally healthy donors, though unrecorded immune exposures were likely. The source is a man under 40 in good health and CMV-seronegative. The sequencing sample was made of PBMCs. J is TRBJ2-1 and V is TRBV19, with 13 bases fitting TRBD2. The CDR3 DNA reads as TGTGCCAGTAGCGGACTAGCGGGGGCCTACAATGAGCAGTTCTTC. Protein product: CASSGLAGAYNEQFF.